The next 13 T cell receptor beta chains were all read from a single sample in a study of cytomegalovirus exposure and HLA in healthy donors (dated by TCRdb to between 2016 and 2019). Receptors were amplified or captured by the immunoSEQ multiplex PCR assay. The multiplex PCR relied on a mix of 60 forward primers for TCR Vbeta segments and 13 reverse primers for TCR Jbeta segments. Imported from immuneACCESS, the table was reduced by TCRdb to in-frame sequences with V and J called. These copies leave out some clones; in studies compared against another copy, an unresolved V gene accounts for under half, and the cause of the remainder is not known. In this sample the table shows 150,000 to 200,000 clones, roughly 87% of which occur a single time. About 1.1% of the sample is taken by the ten largest. Material: PBMCs. All receptors derive from a boy aged 2 to 10 in good health and CMV-seronegative.

This chain links TRBV10-3 with TRBJ2-7; D possibly corresponds to TRBD2 (5 bases). The germline V gene encodes CDR1 ENHRY and CDR2 SYGVKD. The CDR3 totals 15 residues. V shed 6 bases and J shed 3 bases, with 18 bases lying between them. The CDR3 is CAIRGIRGGFYEQYF. CDR3 bases: TGTGCCATCAGAGGCATCAGAGGAGGCTTCTACGAGCAGTACTTC.

The chain couples TRBV19 to TRBJ1-1; no reliable D call. Between the trimmed V and J ends, which lost 6 bases and 1 base, there was a span of 12 bases. The germline CDR1 and CDR2 sequences are LNHDA and SQIVND (reference sequence). CDR3 length: 14 residues. CDR3 amino acids: CASRWRTGNTEAFF. In DNA, the CDR3 is TGTGCCAGTAGATGGCGAACGGGGAACACTGAAGCTTTCTTT. The whole variable domain, filled in from reference TRBV19 and TRBJ1-1, reads DGGITQSPKYLFRKEGQNVTLSCEQNLNHDAMYWYRQDPGQGLRLIYYSQIVNDFQKGDIAEGYSVSREKKESFPLTVTSAQKNPTAFYLCASRWRTGNTEAFFGQGTRLTVV.

This chain uses TRBV28 with TRBJ1-2; 7 bases fit TRBD1. With 3 bases clipped from V and 2 bases from J, the junction kept 3 bases outside the gene matches. The CDR3 is 14 amino acids. From germline, CDR1 is MDHEN and CDR2 SYDVKM. CDR3: CASSFGGQNYGYTF. CDR3 DNA: TGTGCCAGCAGTTTCGGGGGACAGAACTATGGCTACACCTTC.

This clone was seen once. V gene TRBV19 combines with J gene TRBJ2-5; D is perhaps TRBD2 (5 bases). The J call may be mistaken, given a closer DNA end match to TRBJ2-7. This CDR3 is 13 amino acids long. Germline loops: CDR1 LNHDA, CDR2 SQIVND (reference sequence). CDR3 protein: CASSTAVSYEQYF. DNA for the CDR3: TGTGCCAGTAGTACAGCGGTGTCCTACGAGCAGTACTTC.

This sequence joins TRBV6-1 and TRBJ1-5; D remains ambiguous. This CDR3 spans 13 amino acids. The germline CDR1 and CDR2 sequences are MNHNS and SASEGT. Trimming took 6 bases from V and 6 from J, leaving 12 bases between them. CDR3 DNA: TGTGCCAGCAGCTCTATGATTGGTCAGCCCCAGCATTTT. Encoded protein: CASSSMIGQPQHF.

The rearrangement uses TRBV9 and TRBJ1-5; possible D gene TRBD1, 5 bases. This CDR3 is 14 amino acids long. CDR1 is SGDLS, CDR2 YYNGEE, per germline. Trimming took off 5 bases at V and 0 bases at J, with 9 bases between the two ends. CDR3 DNA: TGTGCCAGCAGTCGCAGGGATAGCAATCAGCCCCAGCATTTT. It codes for CASSRRDSNQPQHF. Combining the CDR3 with reference TRBV9 and TRBJ1-5 gives the whole variable domain DSGVTQTPKHLITATGQRVTLRCSPRSGDLSVYWYQQSLDQGLQFLIQYYNGEERAKGNILERFSAQQFPDLHSELNLSSLELGDSALYFCASSRRDSNQPQHFGDGTRLSIL.

A remark on this clone: Its ends do not fully match the called genes, so a read error is possible. Other DNA sequences within the sample encode an identical CDR3. V usage is TRBV5-1 and J usage is TRBJ1-6; D gene ambiguous. CDR1 SGHRS and CDR2 YFSETQ come from the germline V gene. The CDR3 sequence is 12 residues long. For the CDR3, the DNA is TGCGCCAGCCGCGGTAATAATTCACCCCTTCACTTT. This encodes CASRGNNSPLHF.

The rearrangement joins TRBV30 to TRBJ1-4, with D possibly matching TRBD1 (6 bases). From germline, CDR1 is GTSNPN and CDR2 SVGIG (reference sequence). There are 17 residues in the CDR3. Deletions cut 8 bases from V and 0 bases from J, with 22 bases between. The CDR3 is CAVGSDRRNATNEKLFF. The CDR3 nucleotides read TGTGCCGTCGGATCGGACAGAAGAAATGCAACTAATGAAAAACTGTTTTTT. The variable domain in full, completed from reference TRBV30 and TRBJ1-4, reads SQTIHQWPATLVQPVGSPLSLECTVEGTSNPNLYWYRQAAGRGLQLLFYSVGIGQISSEVPQNLSASRPQDRQFILSSKKLLLSDSGFYLCAVGSDRRNATNEKLFFGSGTQLSVL.

This sequence joins TRBV5-1 and TRBJ1-2; D is ambiguous. This CDR3 is built from 14 residues. V was trimmed by 9 bases and J by 6 bases, leaving 21 bases between them. Germline V gene data show CDR1 as SGHRS and CDR2 as YFSETQ. CDR3 sequence (DNA): TGCGCCATCTTACCTTTCGGCGGCCCGAATGGCTACACCTTC. As protein: CAILPFGGPNGYTF.

The chain has TRBV18 and TRBJ1-6; 10 bases match TRBD1. Germline V gene sequence: CDR1 KGHSH, CDR2 LQKENI. V dropped 3 bases and J dropped 10; count of bases not matched to a gene: 6. The CDR3 totals 15 residues. Here the CDR3 reads CASSPTGQGWSPLHF. DNA for the CDR3: TGTGCCAGCTCACCGACGGGACAGGGGTGGTCACCCCTCCACTTT.

The chain joins TRBV5-6 to TRBJ1-2; 7 bases fit TRBD1. Trimming cost V 4 bases and J 2 bases; bases outside gene matches: 8. Germline-derived CDR1 and CDR2 are SGHDT and YYEEEE. The CDR3 contains 15 residues. In nucleotides, the CDR3 is TGTGCCAGCAGCCCAGACAGGGCAGTGAACTATGGCTACACCTTC. Encoded protein: CASSPDRAVNYGYTF.

V gene TRBV29-1 combines with J gene TRBJ1-3; D might be TRBD1 (6 bases). Germline lookup yields CDR1 SQVTM and CDR2 ANQGSEA. The V gene lost 4 bases and the J gene lost 7 bases, with 17 bases spanning the gap. The CDR3 is made up of 14 amino acids. CDR3 amino acids: CSVVRQGKVNTIYF. CDR3 nucleotide sequence: TGCAGCGTTGTAAGGCAGGGGAAAGTTAACACCATATATTTT.

This clone was recorded only once. This sequence joins TRBV19 and TRBJ1-1; D not resolved. The CDR3 is made up of 14 amino acids. The V end lost 4 bases, the J end lost 4 bases, and 13 bases lay between the germline ends. Germline CDR1 and CDR2: LNHDA and SQIVND (reference sequence). The CDR3 region is CASSTREGRTEAFF. In DNA, the CDR3 is TGTGCCAGTAGTACGCGGGAAGGGCGCACTGAAGCTTTCTTT.